The 27 T cell receptor beta chains below all came from one sample that was sequenced in a study of cytomegalovirus exposure and HLA in healthy donors. A multiplex PCR was run with 60 Vbeta primers and 13 Jbeta primers. Using immunoSEQ multiplex PCR, the repertoire was profiled, and TCRdb retains in-frame clones only, with some absent. The sample shows fewer than 95,000 clones, and around 5% sits with its ten largest clones. Sequenced input: PBMCs. The receptors here all came from a woman aged 40 to 49 in good health and CMV-seropositive.

The chain carries TRBV2 and TRBJ2-3; the match to TRBD1 covers 8 bases. Germline V CDR1 and CDR2: SNHLY, FYNNEI. This CDR3 spans 15 amino acids. The ends lost 8 bases at V and 5 bases at J; junction bases unmatched: 12. The CDR3: CASWGQERVEDTQYF. CDR3 DNA: TGTGCCAGCTGGGGACAGGAGAGGGTGGAAGATACGCAGTATTTT.

The rearrangement uses TRBV7-3 and TRBJ2-1; tentatively, D is TRBD1 (6 bases). Germline V gene lookup returns CDR1 SGHTA and CDR2 FQGTGA. The CDR3 spans 12 residues. V was pared by 6 bases and J by 7 bases, with 10 bases between. The CDR3 loop reads CASSIGGNEQFF. CDR3 DNA: TGTGCCAGCAGTATAGGGGGAAATGAGCAGTTCTTC.

The CDR3 coding sequence is TGTGCCAGCAGTCCCAGTGGAGTTTATAGCAATCAGCCCCAGCATTTT. It codes for CASSPSGVYSNQPQHF. The V and J genes are TRBV28 and TRBJ1-5; D is unresolved. The CDR3 runs 16 residues. The germline V and J ends were trimmed by 5 bases and 0 bases, with 14 bases remaining between them. CDR1 and CDR2 (germline): MDHEN, SYDVKM.

The chain couples TRBV4-3 to TRBJ1-1; the match to TRBD1 covers 8 bases. The CDR3 is 14 residues long. Trimming cost V 4 bases and J 6 bases; bases outside gene matches: 7. Germline values: CDR1 LGHNA, CDR2 YSLEER. CDR3 protein: CASSRSGGGAEAFF. The DNA of the CDR3 is TGCGCCAGCAGCCGGTCAGGGGGCGGAGCTGAAGCTTTCTTT.

The rearrangement joins TRBV6-1 to TRBJ2-7, with 8 nucleotides matching TRBD1. This CDR3 region has 15 residues. V lost 6 bases and J lost 4; bases outside the gene matches: 11. Germline V gene lookup returns CDR1 MNHNS and CDR2 SASEGT. In nucleotides, the CDR3 is TGTGCCAGCAGCCCCTCTGTTGACAGGGGTTACGAGCAGTACTTC. It codes for CASSPSVDRGYEQYF.

The genes are TRBV7-9 and TRBJ2-3, with 8 bases identical to TRBD1. The CDR3 has 17 residues. J lost 1 base, V lost 0 bases, and 6 bases had no gene match. Germline V lookup: CDR1 SEHNR, CDR2 FQNEAQ (reference sequence). In DNA form, the CDR3 reads TGTGCCAGCAGCTTAGCCTGGCAGGGGGCAGGCACAGATACGCAGTATTTT. Protein product: CASSLAWQGAGTDTQYF.

Concerning this clone itself: Germline is not matched at one junction end, which may reflect a read error. The chain is built from TRBV7-7 and TRBJ1-5; 7 positions match TRBD1. CDR3 length: 15 amino acids. Germline V gene lookup returns CDR1 SSHAT and CDR2 FNYEAQ (reference sequence). CDR3 DNA: TGTGCTAGCACCCCTAATCGGGACAGAGATCAGCCCCAGCATTTT. Its translation is CASTPNRDRDQPQHF.

This sequence joins TRBV5-1 and TRBJ2-1, with 9 bases that match TRBD1. The trim removed 0 bases at V and 10 bases at J, leaving 8 bases unmatched. Germline CDR1 and CDR2: SGHRS and YFSETQ. The length of the CDR3 is 15 residues. The CDR3 coding sequence is TGCGCCAGCAGCTTGGGGACAGGGGTTAATGGAGAGCAGTTCTTC. Its translation: CASSLGTGVNGEQFF. Drawing the rest from reference TRBV5-1 and TRBJ2-1, the complete variable domain is KAGVTQTPRYLIKTRGQQVTLSCSPISGHRSVSWYQQTPGQGLQFLFEYFSETQRNKGNFPGRFSGRQFSNSRSEMNVSTLELGDSALYLCASSLGTGVNGEQFFGPGTRLTVL.

The chain recombines TRBV5-6 with TRBJ2-5; 9 positions agree with TRBD2. Germline V gene data show CDR1 as SGHDT and CDR2 as YYEEEE. CDR3 size: 15 residues. V shed 4 bases, J shed 4 bases, and the junction held 8 bases outside the gene matches. CDR3 nucleotide sequence: TGTGCCAGCAGCACGGTAGCGGGAGCGCTAGAGACCCAGTACTTC. Amino acid sequence: CASSTVAGALETQYF.

The chain links TRBV6-6 to TRBJ2-3; weak D call: TRBD1 (5 bases). The CDR3 length is 13 residues. The V gene's germline CDR1 is MNHNY and CDR2 SVGAGI (reference sequence). Trimming cost V 8 bases and J 4 bases, with 13 bases left between them. CDR3 sequence reads: CASAYIRADTQYF. The CDR3 DNA sequence: TGTGCCAGCGCTTATATCAGGGCAGATACGCAGTATTTT.

Worth noting for this clone: Other DNA sequences in the same sample also yield this CDR3. The CDR3 bases are TGTGCCAGCAGCCCCGGACAGGGGAACACTGAAGCTTTCTTT. Its translation is CASSPGQGNTEAFF. The chain is built from TRBV7-3 and TRBJ1-1, with 8 bases that match TRBD1. V dropped 5 bases and J dropped 1; count of bases not matched to a gene: 3. The CDR3 loop spans 14 amino acids. Germline V lookup: CDR1 SGHTA, CDR2 FQGTGA.

The V gene is TRBV7-3, the J gene TRBJ2-3; weak D call: TRBD2 (6 bases). The CDR3 has 15 residues. V lost 0 bases, J lost 3 bases, and 10 bases lay in between. From germline, CDR1 is SGHTA and CDR2 FQGTGA. The CDR3 region has the DNA TGTGCCAGCAGCTTAACGTCTGGGGGGACAGATACGCAGTATTTT. Its translation: CASSLTSGGTDTQYF.

The chain carries TRBV6-1 and TRBJ2-5, with TRBD1 identical over 9 bases. V dropped 4 bases and J dropped 6; count of bases not matched to a gene: 6. This CDR3 region has 14 residues. CDR1 is MNHNS, CDR2 SASEGT, per germline. The CDR3, as DNA: TGTGCCAGCAGTGCCAGGGACAGGGTGAAGACCCAGTACTTC. This encodes CASSARDRVKTQYF.

The V and J genes are TRBV7-2 and TRBJ2-5; maybe TRBD2 (6 bases). V dropped 5 bases and J dropped 1 base, with 11 bases sitting between them. This CDR3 has 14 residues. CDR1 is SGHTA, CDR2 FQGNSA, per germline. The CDR3 DNA sequence: TGTGCCAGCAGCCCTGGGACTCTCCAAGAGACCCAGTACTTC. This sequence encodes CASSPGTLQETQYF.

The gene calls are TRBV20-1 and TRBJ2-7; 7 bases fit TRBD1. The CDR3 spans 11 residues. Unmatched junction bases numbered 4, after V lost 5 bases and J lost 6 bases. Germline CDR1 DFQATT, CDR2 SNEGSKA (reference sequence). The CDR3 DNA sequence: TGCAGTGCTTCTACAGGGGTCGAGCAGTACTTC. Amino acids: CSASTGVEQYF.

The chain recombines TRBV28 with TRBJ2-7; 8 bases match TRBD2. CDR3 length equals 14 residues. Germline trimming cut 8 bases from V and 3 bases from J; bases unmatched to any gene: 9. CDR1 is MDHEN and CDR2 is SYDVKM in the germline V gene. In DNA form, the CDR3 reads TGTGCCAGCCGCCCGGGAGGGTTGGGCTACGAGCAGTACTTC. Amino acid sequence: CASRPGGLGYEQYF.

V usage is TRBV6-1 and J usage is TRBJ1-2, with D unresolved. Germline assignment: CDR1 MNHNS and CDR2 SASEGT. V lost 8 bases and J 8 bases, leaving 18 bases between the germline ends. The CDR3 spans 13 residues. The CDR3 DNA follows: TGTGCCAGCGGTGTGAGGCCGAGTAGAGGCTACACCTTC. This encodes CASGVRPSRGYTF.

V gene TRBV6-4 combines with J gene TRBJ1-1; TRBD1 aligns across 8 bases. V was clipped by 4 bases and J by 5 bases; unmatched bases: 3. The CDR3 has 13 residues. Germline CDR1 and CDR2: MRHNA and SNTAGT. CDR3 sequence: CASSATGGTEAFF. The DNA of the CDR3 is TGTGCCAGCAGTGCTACAGGGGGAACTGAAGCTTTCTTT.

The CDR3 is CASSLDMEAMETQYF. CDR3 nucleotide sequence: TGTGCCAGCAGTTTAGATATGGAGGCGATGGAGACCCAGTACTTC. The V call is TRBV27, the J call TRBJ2-5, with a possible D match to TRBD2 (5 bases). CDR1 is MNHEY and CDR2 is SMNVEV in the germline V gene (reference sequence). The CDR3 is made up of 15 amino acids. The V gene lost 2 bases and the J gene lost 5 bases, with 15 bases spanning the gap.

The V and J genes are TRBV5-1 and TRBJ2-3, with 8 bases that match TRBD2. Trimming at V came to 3 bases and at J to 2 bases, leaving 5 bases not matched to a gene. The CDR3 contains 15 residues. Germline V gene lookup returns CDR1 SGHRS and CDR2 YFSETQ. Here the CDR3 reads CASSSVAGYTDTQYF. CDR3 in DNA: TGCGCCAGCAGCTCAGTAGCGGGGTACACAGATACGCAGTATTTT. The full variable domain, completed using reference TRBV5-1 and TRBJ2-3, is KAGVTQTPRYLIKTRGQQVTLSCSPISGHRSVSWYQQTPGQGLQFLFEYFSETQRNKGNFPGRFSGRQFSNSRSEMNVSTLELGDSALYLCASSSVAGYTDTQYFGPGTRLTVL.

The chain combines TRBV10-1 with TRBJ2-1, with D tentatively TRBD2 (5 bases). V gave up 2 bases and J gave up 3 bases, with 11 bases separating them. Per germline, CDR1 WNHNN and CDR2 SYGVQD (reference sequence). The CDR3 loop spans 15 amino acids. This CDR3 is CASSETRGSYNEQFF. The CDR3 DNA reads as TGCGCCAGCAGTGAGACTAGAGGGAGCTACAATGAGCAGTTCTTC.

The CDR3 DNA reads as TGTGCCTGGAGTGTAGGGCCGGGAGCCAATGAGCAGTTCTTC. Its protein is CAWSVGPGANEQFF. The chain couples TRBV30 to TRBJ2-1; TRBD2 is a possible D gene (6 bases). The CDR3 length is 14 residues. Between the trimmed V and J ends, which lost 0 bases and 6 bases, there was a span of 12 bases. CDR1 is GTSNPN, CDR2 SVGIG, per germline (reference sequence).

This rearrangement joins TRBV5-1 to TRBJ1-4; 8 bases are shared with TRBD1. Germline V CDR1 and CDR2: SGHRS, YFSETQ. The CDR3 is 18 residues long. V dropped 0 bases and J dropped 0; count of bases not matched to a gene: 7. CDR3 DNA: TGCGCCAGCAGCTTGGGGACAGGGATGGGGGCAACTAATGAAAAACTGTTTTTT. Protein product: CASSLGTGMGATNEKLFF.

V usage is TRBV5-4 and J usage is TRBJ1-1; TRBD1 matches at 7 bases. V lost 2 bases to trimming and J lost 1 base; unmatched junction nucleotides: 5. Per the germline V gene, CDR1 is SGHNT and CDR2 is YYREEE (reference sequence). The CDR3 is 15 residues long. This CDR3 is CASSLPGTENTEAFF. The CDR3 DNA reads TGTGCCAGCAGCTTACCCGGGACAGAGAACACTGAAGCTTTCTTT.

The chain couples TRBV19 to TRBJ1-6; possibly TRBD1 for D (5 bases). Germline assignment: CDR1 LNHDA and CDR2 SQIVND (reference sequence). The CDR3 consists of 15 residues. V shed 2 bases and J shed 5 bases, with 10 bases lying between them. The CDR3, as DNA: TGTGCCAGTAGTATAATCGACAGCAATAATTCACCCCTCCACTTT. Protein: CASSIIDSNNSPLHF.

V and J are TRBV6-1 and TRBJ2-7; D ambiguous. The ends were cut back, 2 bases at V and 0 bases at J, with 8 bases in the middle. The CDR3 runs to 14 residues. The germline CDR1 and CDR2 sequences are MNHNS and SASEGT. CDR3 sequence: CASSETSDSYEQYF. DNA for the CDR3: TGTGCCAGCAGTGAAACGAGCGACTCCTACGAGCAGTACTTC.

V usage is TRBV6-5 and J usage is TRBJ2-7, with a tentative D call TRBD2 (5 bases). V gave up 1 base and J gave up 2 bases, with 6 bases separating them. Germline V gene lookup returns CDR1 MNHEY and CDR2 SVGAGI. This CDR3 has 13 amino acids. Written as DNA, the CDR3 is TGTGCCAGCAGTTACTGGGAGACCTACGAGCAGTACTTC. Translation: CASSYWETYEQYF.